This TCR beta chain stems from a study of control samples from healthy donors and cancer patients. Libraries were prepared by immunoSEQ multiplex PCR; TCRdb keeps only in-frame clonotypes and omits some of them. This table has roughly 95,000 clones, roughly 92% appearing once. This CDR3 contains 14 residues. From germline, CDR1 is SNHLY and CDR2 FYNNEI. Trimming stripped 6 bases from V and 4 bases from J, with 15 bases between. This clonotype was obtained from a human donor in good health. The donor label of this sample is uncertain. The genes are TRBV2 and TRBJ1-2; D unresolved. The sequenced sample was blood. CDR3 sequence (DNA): TGTGCCAGCAGCCTAGAGTCAAGAACCTATGGCTACACCTTC. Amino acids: CASSLESRTYGYTF.